This T cell receptor beta chain is drawn from a study of T cells in Graves' hyperthyroidism and ophthalmopathy. Overall study context: Before any treatment, at initial diagnosis, peripheral blood was collected. Study outcomes and limitations: By a 13 V-J model, ophthalmopathy was set apart from stable hyperthyroidism.

This clonotype was recorded at least ten times. Antigen specificity is unknown. This CDR3 contains 14 residues. V shed 5 bases and J shed 3 bases, with 10 bases lying between them. Germline V gene sequence: CDR1 SGHAT, CDR2 FQNNGV. Authors of the study amplified TCR beta CDR3 regions from RNA transcripts. TCR CDR3 underwent first-round RT-PCR with the HTBI primer set. TCRdb processed the multiplex PCR reads anew with MiXCR; each CDR3 protein has one entry. The sample contains around 500,000 distinct CDR3 sequences, around 14% of which appear only once. The specimen sequenced was blood. This TCR was recovered from a woman younger than 35 with Graves' hyperthyroidism. The rearrangement joins TRBV11-2 to TRBJ2-2; D gene ambiguous. CDR3 in amino acids: CASSGFVDTGELFF. CDR3 DNA sequence: TGTGCCAGCAGCGGTTTCGTTGACACCGGGGAGCTGTTTTTT.